These 14 T cell receptor beta chains came from one sample sequenced in a study of early T cells in non-severe SARS-CoV-2 infection. TCRdb ran MiXCR on the 5' RACE reads and lists one entry per CDR3 protein. The sample lists about 79,000 distinct CDR3 sequences, over 10% seen once, with about 6.4% in the top ten. Sequencing used whole blood. The receptors were gathered from an adult who was a healthcare worker with PCR-confirmed SARS-CoV-2 infection or an uninfected control (not recorded which).

In this sample, this clonotype turned up a few times. The chain carries TRBV20-1 and TRBJ2-4; D possibly corresponds to TRBD2 (6 bases). The CDR3 is 15 amino acids. Per the germline V gene, CDR1 is DFQATT and CDR2 is SNEGSKA (reference sequence). The V end was cut by 6 bases, the J end by 1 base, with 16 bases between. CDR3 sequence (DNA): TGCAGTGCCCCACTGGGCGGAGGGGCCAAAAACATTCAGTACTTC. The encoded protein is CSAPLGGGAKNIQYF.

This clonotype was detected many times. V usage is TRBV25-1 and J usage is TRBJ2-2, with D possibly being TRBD1 (5 bases). Trimming took 3 bases from V and 5 from J, leaving 13 bases between them. Germline-derived CDR1 and CDR2 are MGHDK and SYGVNS. The CDR3 length is 15 residues. The CDR3 nucleotides read TGTGCCAGCAGTGACATGGGGCGCGGTACCGGGGAGCTGTTTTTT. This encodes CASSDMGRGTGELFF.

This clonotype has at least ten counts. The DNA of the CDR3 is TGTGCCAGCAGTAGTCCGGACAGGAGCTCCTATAATTCACCCCTCCACTTT. Translating it yields CASSSPDRSSYNSPLHF. J is TRBJ1-6 and V is TRBV12-3 or TRBV12-4; TRBD1 agrees at 7 bases. The CDR3 covers 17 residues. The V and J ends lost 5 bases and 0 bases, in that order; junction bases with no gene match: 7.

The chain recombines TRBV12-3 or TRBV12-4 with TRBJ2-7; tentative D call: TRBD1 (7 bases). V gave up 6 bases and J gave up 2 bases, with 17 bases separating them. The CDR3 sequence is 15 residues long. This CDR3 reads CASSRGTRGTYEQYF. The CDR3 DNA follows: TGTGCCAGCAGCAGGGGGACCCGCGGGACCTACGAGCAGTACTTC.

Many counts were recorded for this clonotype. V gene TRBV6-6 combines with J gene TRBJ1-4; D call uncertain. Trimming removed 7 bases from V and 4 bases from J, with 16 bases in between. The CDR3 spans 15 residues. Per the germline V gene, CDR1 is MNHNY and CDR2 is SVGAGI (reference sequence). The CDR3 sequence is CASTMADTHNEKLFF. In DNA, the CDR3 is TGTGCCAGCACCATGGCTGACACTCATAATGAAAAACTGTTTTTT.

The chain carries TRBV5-1 and TRBJ2-3, with TRBD2 identical over 9 bases. V was pared by 2 bases and J by 4 bases, with 5 bases of the junction left unmatched. Germline CDR1 SGHRS, CDR2 YFSETQ. CDR3 length: 15 residues. The CDR3 region is CASSFGSGGADTQYF. CDR3 nucleotides: TGCGCCAGCAGCTTCGGTAGCGGGGGTGCAGATACGCAGTATTTT.

This clonotype appeared many times. The chain recombines TRBV5-6 with TRBJ1-1; 10 bases align to TRBD1. The J segment lost 2 bases and the V segment lost 1 base, leaving 5 bases of the junction unmatched. CDR3 length: 16 amino acids. Germline CDR1 reads SGHDT; CDR2 reads YYEEEE. CDR3 region: CASSLFGQGGNTEAFF. The DNA for the CDR3 is TGTGCCAGCAGCTTGTTCGGACAGGGGGGAAACACTGAAGCTTTCTTT.

This clonotype was counted between two and nine times. The chain recombines TRBV12-5 with TRBJ2-3; no definite D call. Germline V CDR1 and CDR2: LGHNT, FRNRAP. This CDR3 region has 13 residues. V lost 4 bases and J lost 3, with 8 bases in between. The CDR3 region has the DNA TGTGCTAGTGGTTCGTCCGGGACAGATACGCAGTATTTT. Its translation is CASGSSGTDTQYF. Complete variable domain (other parts from reference TRBV12-5 and TRBJ2-3): DARVTQTPRHKVTEMGQEVTMRCQPILGHNTVFWYRQTMMQGLELLAYFRNRAPLDDSGMPKDRFSAEMPDATLATLKIQPSEPRDSAVYFCASGSSGTDTQYFGPGTRLTVL.

This clonotype was seen only a few times. This rearrangement joins TRBV28 to TRBJ2-1; 8 bases are shared with TRBD2. The V and J ends lost 4 bases and 1 base, in that order; junction bases with no gene match: 6. CDR1 and CDR2 (germline): MDHEN, SYDVKM. The CDR3 covers 16 residues. The CDR3 loop is CASSYGLARSYNEQFF. The DNA of the CDR3 is TGTGCCAGCAGTTACGGACTAGCACGGTCCTACAATGAGCAGTTCTTC. The complete variable domain, with remaining parts taken from reference TRBV28 and TRBJ2-1, reads DVKVTQSSRYLVKRTGEKVFLECVQDMDHENMFWYRQDPGLGLRLIYFSYDVKMKEKGDIPEGYSVSREKKERFSLILESASTNQTSMYLCASSYGLARSYNEQFFGPGTRLTVL.

A few counts support this clonotype. The V gene is TRBV2, the J gene TRBJ1-1; TRBD1 might be the D (5 bases). V lost 7 bases and J lost 1, with 13 bases in between. This CDR3 has 14 amino acids. CDR1 is SNHLY, CDR2 FYNNEI, per germline. The CDR3 is CASNRPRENTEAFF. Here the CDR3 DNA reads TGTGCCAGCAACCGACCCAGGGAGAACACTGAAGCTTTCTTT.

This clonotype came up a few times. The chain employs TRBV7-3 and TRBJ1-1; no clear D. This CDR3 contains 13 residues. Trimming took off 2 bases at V and 1 base at J, with 5 bases between the two ends. CDR1 is SGHTA, CDR2 FQGTGA, per germline. The CDR3 region is CASSLGRNTEAFF. CDR3 sequence (DNA): TGTGCCAGCAGCTTAGGCAGGAACACTGAAGCTTTCTTT.

The sample holds many counts of this clonotype. This rearrangement joins TRBV20-1 to TRBJ1-6; 7 positions match TRBD1. Unmatched junction bases numbered 9, after V lost 1 base and J lost 9 bases. This CDR3 region has 15 residues. The germline gives CDR1 DFQATT, CDR2 SNEGSKA (reference sequence). This chain's CDR3 is CSARGLGRGGSPLHF. CDR3 in DNA: TGCAGTGCTAGAGGATTAGGCAGGGGGGGTTCACCCCTCCACTTT.

This clonotype was seen more than once but under ten times. The chain uses TRBV7-9 and TRBJ1-1, with D unclear. Trimming cost V 2 bases and J 8 bases, with 15 bases left between them. The CDR3 totals 14 residues. Germline-derived CDR1 and CDR2 are SEHNR and FQNEAQ (reference sequence). The CDR3 bases are TGTGCCAGCAGCTTATTTCGGGAAAGAGAAGAAGCTTTCTTT. This translates into CASSLFREREEAFF.

The chain employs TRBV9 and TRBJ2-7; a weak D match, TRBD1 (5 bases). The CDR3 sequence is 14 residues long. V was trimmed by 1 base and J by 2 bases, leaving 10 bases between them. Germline V gene sequence: CDR1 SGDLS, CDR2 YYNGEE. CDR3 DNA sequence: TGTGCCAGCAGCGTACAAGGGGTACCCTACGAGCAGTACTTC. Residues: CASSVQGVPYEQYF. The entire variable domain, with the rest obtained from reference TRBV9 and TRBJ2-7, is as follows: DSGVTQTPKHLITATGQRVTLRCSPRSGDLSVYWYQQSLDQGLQFLIQYYNGEERAKGNILERFSAQQFPDLHSELNLSSLELGDSALYFCASSVQGVPYEQYFGPGTRLTVT.